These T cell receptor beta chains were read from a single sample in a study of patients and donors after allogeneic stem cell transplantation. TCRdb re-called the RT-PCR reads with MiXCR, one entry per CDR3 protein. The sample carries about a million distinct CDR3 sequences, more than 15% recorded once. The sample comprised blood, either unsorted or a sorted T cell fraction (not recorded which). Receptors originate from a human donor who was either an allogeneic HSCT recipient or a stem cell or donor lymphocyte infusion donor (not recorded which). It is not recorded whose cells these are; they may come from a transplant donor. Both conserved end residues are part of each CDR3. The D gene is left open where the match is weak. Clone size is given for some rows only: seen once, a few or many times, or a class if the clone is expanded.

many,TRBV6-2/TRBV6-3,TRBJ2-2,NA,CASSYGRRTGELFF,TGTGCCAGCAGTTATGGAAGGAGAACCGGGGAGCTGTTTTTT
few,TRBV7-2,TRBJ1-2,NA,CASSLGGTGTNYGYTF,TGTGCCAGCAGCTTAGGAGGAACAGGGACTAACTATGGCTACACCTTC
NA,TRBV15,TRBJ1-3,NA,CATSRDRGGGNTIYF,TGTGCCACCAGCAGAGATCGAGGAGGAGGAAACACCATATATTTT
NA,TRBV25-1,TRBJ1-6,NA,CASSDAGGHYNSPLHF,TGTGCCAGCAGTGACGCCGGGGGACACTATAATTCACCCCTCCACTTT
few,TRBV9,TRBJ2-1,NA,CASSVEGVGRRGEQFF,TGTGCCAGCAGCGTAGAGGGAGTTGGGCGCAGAGGTGAGCAGTTCTTC
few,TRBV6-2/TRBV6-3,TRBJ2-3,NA,CASSYPSDTQYF,TGTGCCAGCAGCTATCCCTCAGATACGCAGTATTTT
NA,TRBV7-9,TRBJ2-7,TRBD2,CASRPGGQTYEQYF,TGTGCCAGCAGACCGGGGGGGCAGACCTACGAGCAGTACTTC
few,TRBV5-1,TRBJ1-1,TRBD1,CASSSTGETGEAFF,TGCGCCAGCAGCTCAACAGGGGAAACTGGTGAAGCTTTCTTT
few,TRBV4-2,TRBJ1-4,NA,CASSPQLTEKLFF,TGTGCCAGCAGCCCCCAGCTAACCGAAAAACTGTTTTTT
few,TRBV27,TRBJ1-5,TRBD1,CASSPTGGLLSNQPQHF,TGTGCCAGCAGTCCAACAGGGGGCCTATTGAGCAATCAGCCCCAGCATTTT
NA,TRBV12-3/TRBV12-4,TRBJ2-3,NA,CASTYLGYGLDTQYF,TGTGCCAGCACCTACCTGGGGTACGGTTTAGATACGCAGTATTTT
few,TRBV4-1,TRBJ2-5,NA,CASSQIRETQYF,TGCGCCAGCAGCCAAATCCGCGAGACCCAGTACTTC
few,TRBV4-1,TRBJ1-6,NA,CASDRQDSYSPLHF,TGCGCCAGCGACCGACAGGATTCATATTCACCCCTCCACTTT
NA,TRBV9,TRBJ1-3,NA,CASSVVPAMGNTIYF,TGTGCCAGCAGCGTAGTCCCGGCTATGGGAAACACCATATATTTT
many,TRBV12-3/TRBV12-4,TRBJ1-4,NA,CASSFGGITGEKLFF,TGTGCCAGCAGCTTCGGGGGGATAACCGGTGAAAAACTGTTTTTT